Listed below are T cell receptor beta chains from one sample, sequenced in a study of blood T cell repertoires in COVID-19. TCRdb keeps only in-frame clones here, not all; method: immunoSEQ multiplex PCR. The table has approximately 200,000 clones, roughly 80% seen once; the top ten hold approximately 1.3%. Sequenced: PBMCs or T cells enriched from blood (not recorded which). These receptors were taken from a woman aged 40 to 50 with acute COVID-19. Each CDR3 is given with its conserved first and last residue. D genes are given only for firm matches. Only part of the rows carry a size: once, few, many, or a class if the clone is expanded.

NA	TRBV4-3	TRBJ2-2	NA	TGCGCCAGCAGCCAAGATTTGAGAGGGTCCGGGGAGCTGTTTTTT	CASSQDLRGSGELFF
TRBD1	TRBV28	TRBJ2-7	NA	TGTGCCAGCAGTTTGCCGGGCTACAGGGGGACCTACGAGCAGTACTTC	CASSLPGYRGTYEQYF
NA	TRBV14	TRBJ1-4	NA	TGTGCCAGCAGCCAAGAGATGGGCAGGGCCCCGAGTAATGAAAAACTGTTTTTT	CASSQEMGRAPSNEKLFF
TRBD1	TRBV10-2	TRBJ2-7	NA	TGCGCCACCCGACCGACAGGGAGCTCCTACGAGCAGTACTTC	CATRPTGSSYEQYF
NA	TRBV5-6	TRBJ2-7	NA	TGTGCCAGCAGCTCCGGACTAACCATCTACGAGCAGTACTTC	CASSSGLTIYEQYF
NA	TRBV16	TRBJ1-5	NA	TGTGCCAGCAGCCAATCGGGAGGGTACAATCAGCCCCAGCATTTT	CASSQSGGYNQPQHF
NA	TRBV19	TRBJ1-6	NA	TGTGCCAGTAGTGTCGGTGGACAGATAACTAATTCACCCCTCCACTTT	CASSVGGQITNSPLHF
NA	TRBV7-8	TRBJ2-7	NA	TGTGCCAGCAGCACAGATAACGGAAACGAGCAGTACTTC	CASSTDNGNEQYF
NA	TRBV7-2	TRBJ2-4	NA	TGTGCCAGCAGCTTAGACAGGGCCAAAAACATTCAGTACTTC	CASSLDRAKNIQYF
NA	TRBV19	TRBJ1-5	NA	TGTGCCAGTACCTCAACTACCGGCGGGAACTATCAGCCCCAGCATTTT	CASTSTTGGNYQPQHF
TRBD1	TRBV20-1	TRBJ1-2	NA	TGCAGTGCTAGTCGGACAGGGTTAGGTGGCTACACCTTC	CSASRTGLGGYTF
NA	TRBV7-2	TRBJ2-1	once	TGTGCCAGCAGCTTCCGGATGAGGTCGGGGTCCAATGAGCAGTTCTTC	CASSFRMRSGSNEQFF
TRBD2	TRBV6-5	TRBJ2-7	NA	TGTGCCACCACGGGACTAGCGGGATCCTACGAGCAGTACTTC	CATTGLAGSYEQYF
TRBD1	TRBV14	TRBJ2-6	NA	TGTGCCAGCAGCCCTAACGTCCCGGGACAGGGGGCGGTATTTGGGGCCAACGTCCTGACTTTC	CASSPNVPGQGAVFGANVLTF
NA	TRBV5-5	TRBJ1-1	few	TGTGCCAGCAGCTGGACAAACACTGAAGCTTTCTTT	CASSWTNTEAFF
NA	TRBV7-8	TRBJ2-2	once	TGTGCCAGCAGCCCCTCCCTAGCCTTTATGTCGAACACCGGGGAGCTGTTTTTT	CASSPSLAFMSNTGELFF
NA	TRBV3-1/TRBV3-2	TRBJ1-5	NA	TGTGCCAGTGGACCACAGGGAAATCAGCCCCAGCATTTT	CASGPQGNQPQHF
TRBD1	TRBV27	TRBJ1-2	NA	TGTGCCAGCAGTTTAGACCCCCGGGACAGGGAGACCTATGGCTACACCTTC	CASSLDPRDRETYGYTF
TRBD1	TRBV6-6	TRBJ1-1	NA	TGTGCCAGCAGTTCCGGACAGGGGGTCGCTGAAGCTTTCTTT	CASSSGQGVAEAFF
NA	TRBV3-1/TRBV3-2	TRBJ1-1	NA	TGTGCCAGCAGCCAAAGGCGGGGGGATACGGCTGAAGCTTTCTTT	CASSQRRGDTAEAFF
NA	TRBV21-1	TRBJ2-1	NA	TGTGCCAGCAGCCCTTACCCCACTAGCGGGAGTCCGGATGAGCAGTTCTTC	CASSPYPTSGSPDEQFF
NA	TRBV28	TRBJ2-1	once	TGTGCCAGCAGTTACCGAACTGAAGAGTTCTTC	CASSYRTEEFF
NA	TRBV7-2	TRBJ1-3	NA	TGTGCCAGCAGCTCGGGTCCTGGAAACACCATATATTTT	CASSSGPGNTIYF
NA	TRBV6-5	TRBJ1-5	NA	TGTGCCAGCAGTTACTCTTGGGGCGGGGGTCAGCCCCAGCATTTT	CASSYSWGGGQPQHF
NA	TRBV3-1/TRBV3-2	TRBJ1-1	NA	TGTGCCAGTAGGGGGGGCTCTGAAGCTTTCTTT	CASRGGSEAFF
TRBD1	TRBV27	TRBJ2-1	NA	TGTGCCAGCAGTTTATCGACGACAGGGGGGAAGCAGTTCTTC	CASSLSTTGGKQFF
TRBD2	TRBV9	TRBJ2-1	once	TGTGCCAGCAGCGTAGCCCCGGCGGGGGGGCAGGTTGAGCAGTTCTTC	CASSVAPAGGQVEQFF
NA	TRBV25-1	TRBJ2-5	NA	TGTGCCAGCAGTGAATATGGAGGGAAAGAGACCCAGTACTTC	CASSEYGGKETQYF
TRBD1	TRBV10-2	TRBJ1-5	NA	TGCGCCACTTCAACAGGGGGCAATCAGCCCCAGCATTTT	CATSTGGNQPQHF
TRBD1	TRBV28	TRBJ2-7	NA	TGTGCCAGCAGTTATCCGGGACAGGGGGTCTTC	CASSYPGQGVF
NA	TRBV7-3	TRBJ1-3	few	TGTGCCAGCAGCTTTCAGGTGGAGAGGGCTGGAAACACCATATATTTT	CASSFQVERAGNTIYF
TRBD1	TRBV28	TRBJ1-1	NA	TGTGCCAGCAGTTCCCAGACAGGGGCGAGGACTGAAGCTTTCTTT	CASSSQTGARTEAFF
TRBD1	TRBV9	TRBJ1-2	few	TGTGCCAGCAGCTATAATTTCCACCGGGACAGGGGGCGTCTGGACTATGGCTACACCTTC	CASSYNFHRDRGRLDYGYTF
NA	TRBV5-4	TRBJ2-1	NA	TGTGCCAGCAGCTTGCTAGCGAGCTCCTACAATGAGCAGTTCTTC	CASSLLASSYNEQFF
NA	TRBV2	TRBJ1-2	NA	TGTGCCAGCAGTGATATTCGAACAGGAAACCTCCTGGGCTACACCTTC	CASSDIRTGNLLGYTF
TRBD1	TRBV5-1	TRBJ1-2	once	TGCGCCAGCAGCACTACCACCGGGACAGGGAACAACTATGGCTACACCTTC	CASSTTTGTGNNYGYTF
NA	TRBV27	TRBJ2-7	once	TGTGCCAGCAGTTTCAAACAGGGTGGCGAGCAGTACTTC	CASSFKQGGEQYF
TRBD1	TRBV6-2/TRBV6-3	TRBJ2-2	NA	TGTGCCAGCAGTACATTGAGGGGGCGTAGCACCGGGGAGCTGTTTTTT	CASSTLRGRSTGELFF
TRBD1	TRBV3-1/TRBV3-2	TRBJ1-3	NA	TGTGCCAGCAGCCAACTACCGGGACAGGGTAACCCTACCATATATTTT	CASSQLPGQGNPTIYF
TRBD2	TRBV2	TRBJ2-1	few	TGTGCCAGCAGGGGGGGGACTTCGCCCGGCGATGAGCAGTTCTTC	CASRGGTSPGDEQFF
NA	TRBV5-5	TRBJ1-1	NA	TGTGCCAGCAGCGGCGGGTCAGCGAACACTGAAGCTTTCTTT	CASSGGSANTEAFF
NA	TRBV3-1/TRBV3-2	TRBJ1-2	NA	TGTGCCAGCAGCCAAGCCTCGGGGAACTATGGCTACACCTTC	CASSQASGNYGYTF
TRBD2	TRBV14	TRBJ2-1	NA	TGTGCCAGCAGCCAAGGAAGCGGGGGGGCCTACAATGAGCAGTTCTTC	CASSQGSGGAYNEQFF
NA	TRBV6-5	TRBJ1-6	NA	TGTGCCAGCAGTTACGGTAGTTGGGGCGAAGGATCACCCCTCCACTTT	CASSYGSWGEGSPLHF
NA	TRBV5-6	TRBJ1-4	few	TGTGCCAGCAGCTTAGGGAGGGAAGTAGCTAATGAAAAACTGTTTTTT	CASSLGREVANEKLFF
TRBD1	TRBV18	TRBJ2-7	NA	TGTGCCAGCTCACCCCAGGGGGCAGGCTACGAGCAGTACTTC	CASSPQGAGYEQYF
NA	TRBV15	TRBJ1-6	NA	TGTGCCACCAGGCGGCAGCCCAATTCACCCCTCCACTTT	CATRRQPNSPLHF
TRBD2	TRBV15	TRBJ2-1	NA	TGTGCCACCAGCAGAGATCGGATTAGCGGGGCGAGGGATGAGCAGTTCTTC	CATSRDRISGARDEQFF
TRBD2	TRBV7-8	TRBJ2-3	NA	TGTGCCAGCAGCCCCATTCTAGCGGGAGCGGTAGATACGCAGTATTTT	CASSPILAGAVDTQYF
NA	TRBV28	TRBJ1-2	NA	TGTGCCACCCTGGTAGGGGCCGGGTATGGCTACACCTTC	CATLVGAGYGYTF
NA	TRBV30	TRBJ2-5	NA	TGTGCCTGGGGAGGGGAGGGGGGTTACCAAGAGACCCAGTACTTC	CAWGGEGGYQETQYF